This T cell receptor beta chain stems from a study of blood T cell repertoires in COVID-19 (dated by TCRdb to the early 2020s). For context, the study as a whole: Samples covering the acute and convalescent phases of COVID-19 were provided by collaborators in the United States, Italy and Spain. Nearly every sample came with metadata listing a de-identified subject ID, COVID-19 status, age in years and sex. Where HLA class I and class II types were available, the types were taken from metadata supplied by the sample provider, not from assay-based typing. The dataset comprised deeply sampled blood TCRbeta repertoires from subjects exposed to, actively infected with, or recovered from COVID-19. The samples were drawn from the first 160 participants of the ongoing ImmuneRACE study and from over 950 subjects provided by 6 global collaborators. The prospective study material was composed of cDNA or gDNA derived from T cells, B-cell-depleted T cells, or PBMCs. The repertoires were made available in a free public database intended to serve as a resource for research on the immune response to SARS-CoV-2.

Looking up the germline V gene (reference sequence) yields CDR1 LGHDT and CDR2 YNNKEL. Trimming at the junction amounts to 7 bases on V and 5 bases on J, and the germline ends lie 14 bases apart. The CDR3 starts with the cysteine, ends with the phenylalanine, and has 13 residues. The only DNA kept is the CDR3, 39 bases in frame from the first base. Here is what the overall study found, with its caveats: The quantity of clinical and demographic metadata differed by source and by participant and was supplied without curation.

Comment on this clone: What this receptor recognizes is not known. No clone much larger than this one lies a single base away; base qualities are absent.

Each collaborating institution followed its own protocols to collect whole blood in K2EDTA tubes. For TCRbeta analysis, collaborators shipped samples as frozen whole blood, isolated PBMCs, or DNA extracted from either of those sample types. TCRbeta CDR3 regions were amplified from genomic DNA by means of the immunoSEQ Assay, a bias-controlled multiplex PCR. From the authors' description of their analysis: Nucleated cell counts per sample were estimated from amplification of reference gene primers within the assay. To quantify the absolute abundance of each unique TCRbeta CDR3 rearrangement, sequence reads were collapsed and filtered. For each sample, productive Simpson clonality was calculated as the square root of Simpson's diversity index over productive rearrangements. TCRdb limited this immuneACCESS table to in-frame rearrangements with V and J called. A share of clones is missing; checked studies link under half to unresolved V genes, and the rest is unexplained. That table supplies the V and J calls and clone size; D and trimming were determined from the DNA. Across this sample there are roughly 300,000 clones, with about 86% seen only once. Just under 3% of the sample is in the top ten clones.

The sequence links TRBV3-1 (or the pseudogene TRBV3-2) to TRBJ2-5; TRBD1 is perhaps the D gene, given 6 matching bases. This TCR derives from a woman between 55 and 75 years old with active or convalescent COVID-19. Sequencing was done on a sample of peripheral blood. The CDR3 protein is CASTNRVEETQYF. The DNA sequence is TGTGCCAGCACAAACAGGGTCGAGGAGACCCAGTACTTC.